The 32 T cell receptor beta chains given below trace back to one sample, sequenced in a study of regulatory T cells in long-lasting Graves disease. Building the TCR beta libraries relied on iRepertoire HTBI primers, and CDR3 regions underwent Arm-PCR. Via MiXCR, TCRdb re-called the multiplex PCR reads, giving one row per CDR3 protein. The sample gives a few hundred thousand distinct CDR3 sequences, roughly 19% of which show up once; 12% is in the top ten. Sample time point: newly diagnosed GD, antithyroid drugs for less than 3 months. Following extraction of RNA from PBMCs, that RNA was used to make the TCR library. These data were likewise used in another study, on T cells in Graves' hyperthyroidism and ophthalmopathy.

This sample comprised peripheral blood mononuclear cells (PBMCs), obtained at new diagnosis, from a patient treated with antithyroid drugs. The receptors shown here come from a young woman with Graves disease.

In the case of this clonotype: This likely comes from a read error, as the CDR3 has no conserved phenylalanine or tryptophan at its end. The limits of the CDR3 on the DNA are not certain, so only TCRdb's listed CDR3 is given. The V gene is TRBV2, the J gene TRBJ1-1. From its first to its last residue, the CDR3 has 14 amino acids. CDR1 and CDR2 from the germline V gene are SNHLY and FYNNEI. The CDR3 sequence is CASSEGGMNTEGFV.

The chain joins TRBV11-1 to TRBJ2-2; 8 bases match TRBD2. This CDR3 has 15 amino acids. The ends lost 5 bases at V and 1 base at J; junction bases unmatched: 3. Germline CDR1 SGHAT, CDR2 FQDESV (reference sequence). The CDR3 sequence: CASSIGTRNTGELFF. The CDR3 DNA is TGTGCCAGCAGCATCGGGACTAGGAACACCGGGGAGCTGTTTTTT.

V usage is TRBV29-1 and J usage is TRBJ1-5; no clear D. Per germline, CDR1 SQVTM and CDR2 ANQGSEA. Between the trimmed V and J ends, which lost 4 bases and 6 bases, there was a span of 10 bases. The CDR3 spans 12 residues. The CDR3 protein is CSVVGNGQPQHF. CDR3 DNA sequence: TGCAGCGTTGTAGGGAATGGTCAGCCCCAGCATTTT.

In this sample, this clonotype turned up many times. V is TRBV5-8 and J is TRBJ2-5, with 7 bases identical to TRBD2. CDR3 length equals 17 residues. The germline V gene encodes CDR1 SGHTS and CDR2 YDEGEE. V gave up 1 base and J gave up 3 bases; unmatched junction bases: 12. The CDR3: CASSLWSSGYTKETQYF. CDR3 DNA sequence: TGTGCCAGCAGCTTGTGGAGTAGCGGGTATACTAAAGAGACCCAGTACTTC. Variable domain in full (rest from reference TRBV5-8 and TRBJ2-5): EAGVTQSPTHLIKTRGQQATLRCSPISGHTSVYWYQQALGLGLQFLLWYDEGEERNRGNFPPRFSGRQFPNYSSELNVNALELEDSALYLCASSLWSSGYTKETQYFGPGTRLLVL.

This clonotype was observed at least ten times. The V gene is TRBV7-2, the J gene TRBJ2-7, with 10 positions matching TRBD2. CDR3 length: 18 residues. CDR1 is SGHTA and CDR2 is FQGNSA in the germline V gene. Germline trimming cut 5 bases from V and 3 bases from J; bases unmatched to any gene: 16. CDR3 protein: CASSPQREGELLRYEQYF. CDR3 sequence (DNA): TGTGCCAGCAGCCCCCAGCGGGAGGGCGAACTCCTCCGCTACGAGCAGTACTTC.

On this clonotype: A read error is possible here, since a much larger clone lies one base away. The chain joins TRBV9 to TRBJ1-3, with TRBD1 matching over 8 bases. Trimming took 5 bases from V and 2 from J; bases not matched to a gene: 6. From germline, CDR1 is SGDLS and CDR2 YYNGEE. The CDR3 contains 15 residues. The CDR3 here is CASRTQGVAGNTIYF. In nucleotides, the CDR3 is TGTGCCAGCAGAACACAGGGGGTCGCTGGAAACACCATATATTTT.

There are many counts of this clonotype. The chain joins TRBV6-5 to TRBJ1-2; 7 bases agree with TRBD1. The V segment lost 2 bases and the J segment 6 bases; nucleotides outside the gene matches: 6. The CDR3 is made up of 14 amino acids. Germline V lookup: CDR1 MNHEY, CDR2 SVGAGI. Here the CDR3 DNA reads TGTGCCAGCAGTTACCTGACAGGGCTTGATGGCTACACCTTC. It translates to CASSYLTGLDGYTF.

In the case of this clonotype: Without the conserved terminal phenylalanine or tryptophan, this CDR3 likely stems from a read error. J is TRBJ1-1 and V is TRBV7-2, with D unclear. Germline V gene lookup returns CDR1 SGHTA and CDR2 FQGNSA. CDR3 size: 13 residues. The V and J ends lost 2 bases and 1 base respectively, with 5 bases between them. The CDR3: CASSLPGNTEAFL. CDR3 nucleotides: TGTGCCAGCAGCTTACCAGGGAACACTGAAGCTTTCTTG.

A note on this clonotype: A far larger clone lies a single base away; this is likely a read error. The chain joins TRBV6-2 or TRBV6-3 to TRBJ2-5; maybe TRBD2 (6 bases). CDR3 length: 12 amino acids. The germline CDR1 and CDR2 sequences are MNHEY and SVGEGT. V lost 2 bases, J lost 7 bases, and 8 bases lay in between. The CDR3, as DNA: TGTGCCAGCAGTTACGTGGGAGGGACCCAGTACTTC. Its translation: CASSYVGGTQYF.

The rearrangement joins TRBV12-3 or TRBV12-4 to TRBJ1-2, with D possibly matching TRBD1 (5 bases). V lost 2 bases to trimming and J lost 7 bases, with 17 bases between them. This CDR3 has 15 amino acids. The CDR3 here is CASSLRGFASSGYTF. The CDR3 bases are TGTGCCAGCAGTTTACGGGGCTTCGCGAGCTCTGGCTACACCTTC.

This clonotype occurred many times. V is TRBV29-1 and J is TRBJ1-1, with D perhaps matching TRBD1 (5 bases). The CDR3 consists of 14 residues. Deletions cut 6 bases from V and 0 bases from J, with 14 bases between. Germline V gene sequence: CDR1 SQVTM, CDR2 ANQGSEA. CDR3 amino acids: CSVGEGIVNTEAFF. In DNA form, the CDR3 reads TGCAGCGTGGGCGAGGGGATTGTGAACACTGAAGCTTTCTTT.

This clonotype showed up many times. The chain carries TRBV2 and TRBJ2-2; TRBD2 matches at 8 bases. V lost 6 bases and J lost 1; bases outside the gene matches: 4. CDR3 length equals 15 residues. Germline V gives CDR1 SNHLY, CDR2 FYNNEI. The chain's CDR3 is CASSPGTRNTGELFF. In nucleotides, the CDR3 is TGTGCCAGCAGCCCCGGGACTAGGAACACCGGGGAGCTGTTTTTT.

At least ten counts were recorded for this clonotype. The chain joins TRBV28 to TRBJ1-5; D is unresolved. V lost 5 bases to trimming and J lost 2 bases, with 13 bases between them. This CDR3 contains 15 residues. Germline V lookup: CDR1 MDHEN, CDR2 SYDVKM. Written as DNA, the CDR3 is TGTGCCAGCAGTACTCAACTGTGGGGCAATCAGCCCCAGCATTTT. Amino acid sequence: CASSTQLWGNQPQHF.

With respect to this clonotype: A read error is possible here, since a much larger clone lies one base away. V usage is TRBV3-1 and J usage is TRBJ1-1, with TRBD2 as a possible D gene (6 bases). The closer fit of TRBJ2-3 to the DNA end suggests the J call may be wrong. This CDR3 spans 13 amino acids. Germline V CDR1 and CDR2: LGHDT, YNNKEL (reference sequence). DNA for the CDR3: TGTGCCAGCAGCGCGCGGGACTCCGTGGCGCAGTATTTT. Translated: CASSARDSVAQYF.

This clonotype was seen at least ten times. The chain joins TRBV5-6 to TRBJ2-5; D is ambiguous. The CDR3 has 13 residues. Germline loops: CDR1 SGHDT, CDR2 YYEEEE. V gave up 8 bases and J gave up 0 bases, with 11 bases separating them. This CDR3 is CASGRRNQETQYF. The CDR3 nucleotides are TGTGCCAGTGGCCGGCGGAACCAAGAGACCCAGTACTTC. The full variable domain, completed using reference TRBV5-6 and TRBJ2-5, is DAGVTQSPTHLIKTRGQQVTLRCSPKSGHDTVSWYQQALGQGPQFIFQYYEEEERQRGNFPDRFSGHQFPNYSSELNVNALLLGDSALYLCASGRRNQETQYFGPGTRLLVL.

This clonotype came up many times. This chain joins TRBV5-5 and TRBJ2-5; D is perhaps TRBD1 (7 bases). The CDR3 has 16 amino acids. Deletions cut 1 base from V and 2 bases from J, with 15 bases between. Germline V CDR1 and CDR2: SGHKS, YYEKEE (reference sequence). The CDR3 sequence is CASSLFPGGRQETQYF. In DNA form, the CDR3 reads TGTGCCAGCAGCTTGTTTCCAGGGGGGAGGCAAGAGACCCAGTACTTC.

This clonotype was detected ten times or more. This chain connects TRBV28 to TRBJ2-4; 7 positions match TRBD1. The V and J ends lost 2 bases and 0 bases, in that order; junction bases with no gene match: 4. The CDR3 contains 16 residues. Looked up from germline, CDR1 is MDHEN and CDR2 is SYDVKM. The chain's CDR3 is CASSLRGQLAKNIQYF. As DNA, the CDR3 is TGTGCCAGCAGTTTAAGGGGACAGCTAGCCAAAAACATTCAGTACTTC.

In its sample, this clonotype was seen many times. The chain combines TRBV30 with TRBJ1-1; a possible D gene is TRBD1 (5 bases). This CDR3 has 13 amino acids. The germline gives CDR1 GTSNPN, CDR2 SVGIG (reference sequence). V was clipped by 3 bases and J by 3 bases, with 11 bases between them. The CDR3 DNA reads as TGTGCCTGGAGGGTACAGGAGTACACTGAAGCTTTCTTT. This sequence encodes CAWRVQEYTEAFF.

On this clonotype: Being one base from a much bigger clone, this may be a read error. The gene calls are TRBV7-9 and TRBJ1-1; 7 positions match TRBD1. CDR3 length: 14 amino acids. Germline CDR1 is SEHNR and CDR2 is FQNEAQ (reference sequence). This CDR3 reads CANSFSRGGTEAFF. The CDR3 DNA reads as TGTGCCAACAGCTTTTCCAGGGGGGGCACTGAAGCTTTCTTT.

The V call is TRBV5-1, the J call TRBJ1-1; the D gene is possibly TRBD1 (5 bases). The V end lost 3 bases, the J end lost 7 bases, and 16 bases lay between the germline ends. CDR1 and CDR2 from the germline V gene are SGHRS and YFSETQ. The CDR3 has 14 residues. The CDR3 DNA reads as TGCGCCAGCAGCTCCCGGGACCGAACGGATGAAGCTTTCTTT. Protein: CASSSRDRTDEAFF.

This chain joins TRBV5-1 and TRBJ2-3; 8 positions match TRBD1. The germline CDR1 and CDR2 sequences are SGHRS and YFSETQ. The CDR3 sequence is 13 residues long. V was clipped by 6 bases and J by 6 bases; unmatched bases: 6. The CDR3 sequence: CASNNRGWDTQYF. In nucleotides, the CDR3 is TGCGCCAGCAACAACAGGGGGTGGGATACGCAGTATTTT.

The CDR3 here is CASSLWFRTVKMNTEAFF. The CDR3 DNA sequence: TGTGCCAGCAGCTTGTGGTTCCGGACAGTCAAGATGAACACTGAAGCTTTCTTT. The chain has TRBV7-2 and TRBJ1-1, with a weak D call TRBD1 (6 bases). Trimming cost V 3 bases and J 0 bases, with 20 bases left between them. Germline V CDR1 and CDR2: SGHTA, FQGNSA. The CDR3 loop spans 18 amino acids.

This clonotype was seen repeatedly, ten times or more. This chain connects TRBV3-1 to TRBJ1-2; D not certain. Germline values: CDR1 LGHDT, CDR2 YNNKEL (reference sequence). The CDR3 has 13 amino acids. V lost 0 bases to trimming and J lost 4 bases, with 6 bases between them. The DNA for the CDR3 is TGTGCCAGCAGCCAAGAGCGTGTCTATGGCTACACCTTC. This sequence encodes CASSQERVYGYTF.

At least ten counts were recorded for this clonotype. The V and J genes are TRBV6-1 and TRBJ2-2; 7 bases match TRBD1. Germline lookup yields CDR1 MNHNS and CDR2 SASEGT. The CDR3 has 14 amino acids. V was clipped by 8 bases and J by 4 bases; unmatched bases: 7. Here the CDR3 DNA reads TGTGCCAGCCGACGGCCAGGGGGCACCGGGGAGCTGTTTTTT. Translated: CASRRPGGTGELFF.

Many counts were recorded for this clonotype. The CDR3 loop is CSVKYSGTEAFF. The CDR3, as DNA: TGCAGTGTAAAGTATTCGGGCACTGAAGCTTTCTTT. The V call is TRBV20-1, the J call TRBJ1-1; D remains unclear. The germline V gene has CDR1 DFQATT and CDR2 SNEGSKA (reference sequence). V lost 7 bases and J 4 bases, leaving 13 bases between the germline ends. This CDR3 has 12 amino acids.

The table lists this clonotype with many counts. The chain carries TRBV7-8 and TRBJ1-4, with TRBD1 identical over 11 bases. This CDR3 has 16 residues. The ends lost 2 bases at V and 8 bases at J; junction bases unmatched: 7. Germline values: CDR1 SGHVS, CDR2 FQNEAQ. CDR3 protein: CASSLNGQGAREKLFF. The CDR3, as DNA: TGTGCCAGCAGCTTAAACGGACAGGGGGCACGAGAAAAACTGTTTTTT.

This clonotype has a count of ten or more. J is TRBJ1-1 and V is TRBV2, with D tentatively TRBD1 (5 bases). Germline V lookup: CDR1 SNHLY, CDR2 FYNNEI. The CDR3 runs to 15 residues. V dropped 6 bases and J dropped 5 bases, with 19 bases sitting between them. The CDR3 DNA is TGTGCCAGCAGGGGGCAATTTGGGGCGACGACTGAAGCTTTCTTT. As protein: CASRGQFGATTEAFF.

This clonotype was recorded many times. The V call is TRBV29-1, the J call TRBJ1-3; unclear D gene. This CDR3 comprises 15 residues. The V gene lost 4 bases and the J gene lost 0 bases, with 13 bases spanning the gap. Germline V gene sequence: CDR1 SQVTM, CDR2 ANQGSEA. The CDR3 loop reads CSVATRESSGNTIYF. In DNA, the CDR3 is TGCAGCGTTGCTACCCGGGAGAGCTCTGGAAACACCATATATTTT.

This clonotype was found many times. The chain carries TRBV3-1 and TRBJ2-1; TRBD2 matches 12 bases. CDR1 and CDR2 from the germline V gene are LGHDT and YNNKEL (reference sequence). V lost 8 bases and J lost 8; bases outside the gene matches: 13. The CDR3 runs 16 residues. The CDR3 loop is CASSKGTSGPWDEQFF. The CDR3 DNA reads as TGTGCCAGCTCTAAAGGGACTAGCGGGCCATGGGATGAGCAGTTCTTC.

The table lists this clonotype with many counts. The chain joins TRBV27 to TRBJ1-4, with a weak D call TRBD1 (5 bases). CDR1 MNHEY and CDR2 SMNVEV come from the germline V gene (reference sequence). There are 14 residues in the CDR3. V lost 2 bases to trimming and J lost 7 bases, with 11 bases between them. The CDR3 is CASSLVGGGEKLFF. CDR3 DNA sequence: TGTGCCAGCAGTTTAGTTGGGGGGGGTGAAAAACTGTTTTTT.

The J gene is TRBJ2-1, the V gene TRBV27; D unresolved. The V gene lost 7 bases and the J gene lost 0 bases, with 13 bases spanning the gap. Germline lookup yields CDR1 MNHEY and CDR2 SMNVEV (reference sequence). CDR3 length: 15 amino acids. The CDR3 loop is CASNQRLSSYNEQFF. The DNA for the CDR3 is TGTGCCAGCAACCAGAGGCTTAGCTCCTACAATGAGCAGTTCTTC.

This clonotype was seen ten or more times. The chain couples TRBV3-1 to TRBJ2-5; maybe TRBD1 (5 bases). Deletions cut 4 bases from V and 2 bases from J, with 14 bases between. The CDR3 runs to 15 residues. Germline V gene sequence: CDR1 LGHDT, CDR2 YNNKEL (reference sequence). The CDR3 bases are TGTGCCAGCAGCCTAGGACAAAGGGAACAAGAGACCCAGTACTTC. Protein: CASSLGQREQETQYF.